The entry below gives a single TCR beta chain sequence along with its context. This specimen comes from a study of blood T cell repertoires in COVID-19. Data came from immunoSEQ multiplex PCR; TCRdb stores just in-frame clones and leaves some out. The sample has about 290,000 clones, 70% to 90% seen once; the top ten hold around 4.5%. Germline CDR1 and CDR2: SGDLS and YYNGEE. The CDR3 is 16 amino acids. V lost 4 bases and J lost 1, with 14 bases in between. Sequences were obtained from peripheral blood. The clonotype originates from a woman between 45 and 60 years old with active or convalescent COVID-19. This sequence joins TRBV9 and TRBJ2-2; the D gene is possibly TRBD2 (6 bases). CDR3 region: CASSSLGGENTGELFF. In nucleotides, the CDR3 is TGTGCCAGCAGCTCACTTGGAGGGGAGAACACCGGGGAGCTGTTTTTT.